Shown below are 17 T cell receptor beta chains from a single sample sequenced in a study of regulatory and conventional T cells in RAG deficiency. The sorted regulatory T cells were CD4+, CD25-high and CD127-low, with genomic DNA sequenced. Measured with immunoSEQ multiplex PCR; TCRdb has only the in-frame clones, and not every one. The data hold about 330 clones, with more than 90% observed a single time. Sequenced sample: Tregs sorted from blood. These receptors were obtained from a human donor with RAG deficiency presenting as severe combined immunodeficiency.

CDR3 protein: CASTLGRMNTEAFF. The CDR3 nucleotides are TGTGCCAGCACCCTTGGACGGATGAACACTGAAGCTTTCTTT. V usage is TRBV2 and J usage is TRBJ1-1; no clear D. In germline, CDR1 is SNHLY, CDR2 FYNNEI. Between the trimmed V and J ends, which lost 7 bases and 0 bases, there was a span of 12 bases. This CDR3 region has 14 residues.

The gene calls are TRBV28 and TRBJ1-5, with D tentatively TRBD1 (5 bases). The CDR3 extends over 15 amino acids. Germline loops: CDR1 MDHEN, CDR2 SYDVKM. The V end lost 8 bases, the J end lost 4 bases, and 18 bases lay between the germline ends. This CDR3 reads CASARTGDGNQPQHF. DNA of the CDR3: TGTGCCAGCGCGAGAACCGGGGACGGGAATCAGCCCCAGCATTTT. The entire variable domain, with the rest obtained from reference TRBV28 and TRBJ1-5, is as follows: DVKVTQSSRYLVKRTGEKVFLECVQDMDHENMFWYRQDPGLGLRLIYFSYDVKMKEKGDIPEGYSVSREKKERFSLILESASTNQTSMYLCASARTGDGNQPQHFGDGTRLSIL.

The chain uses TRBV4-3 and TRBJ2-2, with 11 bases aligning to TRBD2. The V gene's germline CDR1 is LGHNA and CDR2 YSLEER. The CDR3 runs 17 residues. V was pared by 4 bases and J by 6 bases, with 10 bases of the junction left unmatched. CDR3 sequence (DNA): TGCGCCAGCAGCCTATTAACTAGCGGGAGAGGGGCCGGGGAGCTGTTTTTT. This sequence encodes CASSLLTSGRGAGELFF.

This chain connects TRBV29-1 to TRBJ2-3; D is unresolved. The CDR3 consists of 16 residues. Trimming stripped 0 bases from V and 1 base from J, with 14 bases between. Looked up from germline, CDR1 is SQVTM and CDR2 is ANQGSEA. The CDR3 DNA sequence: TGCAGCGTTGAAGATCTCAGCATTATTGGCACAGATACGCAGTATTTT. Residues: CSVEDLSIIGTDTQYF.

The CDR3 here is CASSPSSGTDYGYTF. The CDR3 nucleotides read TGTGCCAGCTCACCTTCGTCCGGGACAGACTATGGCTACACCTTC. The chain carries TRBV18 and TRBJ1-2; 7 bases line up with TRBD1. The CDR3 contains 15 residues. V was pared by 3 bases and J by 3 bases, with 7 bases of the junction left unmatched. The germline gives CDR1 KGHSH, CDR2 LQKENI.

The genes are TRBV4-2 and TRBJ2-7; D tentatively reads TRBD1 or TRBD2 (5 bases each). CDR1 and CDR2 (germline): LGHNA, YNFKEQ. The CDR3 totals 15 residues. V was pared by 3 bases and J by 5 bases, with 17 bases between. The CDR3 loop reads CASSHGSGRGDEQYF. As DNA, the CDR3 is TGTGCCAGCAGCCACGGATCGGGCCGGGGCGACGAGCAGTACTTC.

The chain joins TRBV7-2 to TRBJ2-7; tentatively, D is TRBD2 (5 bases). With 5 bases removed from V and 5 bases from J, the gap between germline ends came to 19 bases. The CDR3 consists of 15 residues. Germline V gene lookup returns CDR1 SGHTA and CDR2 FQGNSA. CDR3 sequence: CASSDSSGVIHEQYF. The CDR3 region has the DNA TGTGCCAGCAGCGACTCCTCCGGGGTCATCCACGAGCAGTACTTC.

CDR3 region: CASSSLAGGPRGIYEQYF. The CDR3, as DNA: TGTGCCAGCAGCTCACTAGCGGGAGGGCCGAGGGGGATCTACGAGCAGTACTTC. The chain links TRBV7-9 to TRBJ2-7, with 13 positions matching TRBD2. V shed 4 bases and J 3 bases; nucleotides not matched to a gene: 12. CDR1 SEHNR and CDR2 FQNEAQ come from the germline V gene (reference sequence). The CDR3 is 18 amino acids.

The V call is TRBV9, the J call TRBJ1-3, with 10 bases that match TRBD1. Looked up from germline, CDR1 is SGDLS and CDR2 is YYNGEE. J was trimmed by 7 bases and V by 2 bases; bases with no gene match: 3. This CDR3 region has 14 residues. CDR3 bases: TGTGCCAGCAGCGTTGGGGGACAGGGGAACACCATATATTTT. Amino acids: CASSVGGQGNTIYF.

This clone showed up just a few times. The J gene is TRBJ2-7, the V gene TRBV10-3; 9 bases align to TRBD2. Germline CDR1 is ENHRY and CDR2 is SYGVKD. The V segment lost 3 bases and the J segment 2 bases; nucleotides outside the gene matches: 5. The CDR3 totals 15 residues. CDR3 sequence reads: CAISETSGYAYEQYF. The CDR3, as DNA: TGTGCCATCAGTGAAACTAGCGGGTATGCCTACGAGCAGTACTTC.

This CDR3 is CASSQPGLAFTDTQYF. CDR3 coding DNA: TGTGCCAGCAGCCAACCGGGACTAGCCTTCACAGATACGCAGTATTTT. The chain combines TRBV4-2 with TRBJ2-3, with TRBD2 matching over 9 bases. Germline CDR1 LGHNA, CDR2 YNFKEQ. With V trimmed by 2 bases and J by 2 bases, 5 bases remained unmatched. CDR3 length equals 16 residues.

The rearrangement joins TRBV4-2 to TRBJ2-5, with 8 bases matching TRBD2. CDR3 size: 15 residues. Trimming removed 5 bases from V and 2 bases from J; junction bases left unmatched: 7. Germline values: CDR1 LGHNA, CDR2 YNFKEQ. CDR3 in amino acids: CASSGLAGRQETQYF. Here the CDR3 DNA reads TGTGCCAGCAGCGGGCTAGCGGGTAGACAAGAGACCCAGTACTTC.

This sequence joins TRBV7-3 and TRBJ2-6; TRBD1 matches at 10 bases. Germline V CDR1 and CDR2: SGHTA, FQGTGA. CDR3 length: 18 amino acids. The trim removed 3 bases at V and 0 bases at J, leaving 5 bases unmatched. The DNA of the CDR3 is TGTGCCAGCAGCTTGGGACAGGGGCGGTACTCTGGGGCCAACGTCCTGACTTTC. Encoded protein: CASSLGQGRYSGANVLTF.

The CDR3 loop is CASNSREGYSNQPQHF. CDR3 bases: TGTGCCAGCAACTCACGGGAAGGATATAGCAATCAGCCCCAGCATTTT. V usage is TRBV28 and J usage is TRBJ1-5; unclear D gene. CDR3 length: 16 residues. The V end lost 7 bases, the J end lost 0 bases, and 16 bases lay between the germline ends. Germline CDR1 MDHEN, CDR2 SYDVKM.

The rearrangement uses TRBV7-6 and TRBJ2-5; 10 bases are shared with TRBD1. Germline lookup yields CDR1 SGHVS and CDR2 FNYEAQ. Trimming removed 1 base from V and 5 bases from J; junction bases left unmatched: 10. The CDR3 extends over 17 amino acids. CDR3 amino acids: CASSLVFFAGQGETQYF. The CDR3 DNA is TGTGCCAGCAGCTTAGTTTTCTTTGCGGGACAGGGGGAGACCCAGTACTTC.

The chain carries TRBV18 and TRBJ1-2; D not resolved. Trimming left V 4 bases short and J 0 bases short, with 3 bases between. Germline V gene lookup returns CDR1 KGHSH and CDR2 LQKENI. The CDR3 runs 12 residues. CDR3 bases: TGTGCCAGCTCACTGTCTAACTATGGCTACACCTTC. It yields the protein CASSLSNYGYTF.

This sequence joins TRBV5-1 and TRBJ2-5, with a tentative D call TRBD2 (6 bases). The germline V gene encodes CDR1 SGHRS and CDR2 YFSETQ. V dropped 4 bases and J dropped 5 bases, with 9 bases sitting between them. The CDR3 length is 12 residues. CDR3: CASSPEGETQYF. DNA for the CDR3: TGCGCCAGCAGCCCGGAGGGGGAGACCCAGTACTTC.